Listed below are T cell receptor beta chains from one sample, sequenced in a study of early T cells in non-severe SARS-CoV-2 infection. MiXCR, run by TCRdb on the 5' RACE reads, gives a single entry per CDR3 protein. The table records about 56,000 distinct CDR3 sequences, less than 15% of them present only once. Sequencing was performed on whole blood, taken at baseline. These receptors all come from an adult who was a healthcare worker with PCR-confirmed SARS-CoV-2 infection or an uninfected control (not recorded which). The CDR3 runs from the conserved cysteine through the conserved F or W. A D gene is named only where the DNA matches it firmly. A clone size is listed for some rows: how often the clone was seen (once, few, many), or a class if it is expanded.

j_call | clone_size | v_call | d_call | cdr3_aa | cdr3_nt
TRBJ1-4 | NA | TRBV27 | NA | CASSLYTNEKLFF | TGTGCCAGCAGTTTATATACTAATGAAAAACTGTTTTTT
TRBJ2-3 | NA | TRBV11-2 | TRBD2 | CASSLVAAPGLAGAATDTQYF | TGTGCCAGCAGCTTAGTCGCCGCTCCGGGACTAGCGGGAGCGGCAACAGATACGCAGTATTTT
TRBJ1-1 | NA | TRBV7-8 | TRBD1 | CASSPRGQAEAFF | TGTGCCAGCAGCCCAAGGGGGCAGGCTGAAGCTTTCTTT
TRBJ2-5 | NA | TRBV12-3/TRBV12-4 | TRBD1 | CASSLWGQGVQETQYF | TGTGCCAGCAGTTTATGGGGACAGGGGGTTCAAGAGACCCAGTACTTC
TRBJ2-3 | NA | TRBV3-1 | NA | CASSQEPVLNTQYF | TGTGCCAGCAGCCAAGAGCCGGTCCTCAATACGCAGTATTTT
TRBJ1-1 | few | TRBV20-1 | NA | CSAPRGNTEAFF | TGCAGTGCTCCTAGGGGGAACACTGAAGCTTTCTTT
TRBJ1-6 | NA | TRBV6-1 | NA | CASSEDYFARGLLSSYNSPLHF | TGTGCCAGCAGTGAAGATTATTTTGCCAGGGGCCTGTTGAGCTCCTATAATTCACCCCTCCACTTT
TRBJ1-2 | few | TRBV12-3/TRBV12-4 | NA | CASRSQGDYGYTF | TGTGCCAGCAGGTCACAGGGAGACTATGGCTACACCTTC
TRBJ2-1 | NA | TRBV20-1 | TRBD2 | CGALLAGFSYNEQFF | TGCGGGGCCTTGCTAGCGGGGTTTTCCTACAATGAGCAGTTCTTC
TRBJ2-6 | few | TRBV6-5 | NA | CASSYLGGGLSGANVLTF | TGTGCCAGCAGTTACCTGGGAGGAGGACTCTCTGGGGCCAACGTCCTGACTTTC
TRBJ1-1 | once | TRBV4-1 | NA | CASSLGVGRVF | TGCGCCAGCAGCCTTGGGGTAGGCAGGGTCTTT
TRBJ2-3 | NA | TRBV20-1 | NA | CSASFRASSTDTQYF | TGCAGTGCTAGTTTCAGGGCCTCTAGCACAGATACGCAGTATTTT
TRBJ2-7 | few | TRBV6-6 | NA | CASSAQGGSYEQYF | TGTGCCAGCAGTGCACAGGGAGGATCGTACGAGCAGTACTTC
TRBJ1-1 | NA | TRBV20-1 | TRBD1 | CSARQGDTEAFF | TGCAGTGCTAGACAGGGGGACACTGAAGCTTTCTTT
TRBJ2-7 | NA | TRBV18 | NA | CASSPGLEQYF | TGTGCCAGCTCACCGGGTCTCGAGCAGTACTTC
TRBJ1-1 | NA | TRBV6-4 | NA | CASSEGKGRVDRTEAFF | TGTGCCAGCAGTGAGGGCAAGGGCAGGGTTGATCGCACTGAAGCTTTCTTT
TRBJ2-7 | few | TRBV7-9 | TRBD2 | CASSSGGEQYF | TGTGCCAGCAGCTCGGGGGGCGAGCAGTACTTC
TRBJ1-5 | few | TRBV4-2 | NA | CASSQDSGQPQHF | TGTGCCAGCAGCCAAGATTCTGGTCAGCCCCAGCATTTT
TRBJ2-1 | NA | TRBV29-1 | TRBD2 | CSVLAGGGRHNEQFF | TGCAGCGTTCTAGCGGGAGGGGGAAGGCACAATGAGCAGTTCTTC
TRBJ1-1 | few | TRBV7-2 | NA | CASSLIRNTEAFF | TGTGCCAGCAGCTTAATACGGAACACTGAAGCTTTCTTT
TRBJ2-1 | NA | TRBV7-8 | TRBD2 | CASSLEGGTSGRWYEQFF | TGTGCCAGCAGCTTAGAGGGTGGGACTAGCGGGAGGTGGTATGAGCAGTTCTTC
TRBJ2-5 | few | TRBV28 | NA | CASSLGPLETQYF | TGTGCCAGCAGTTTAGGACCCCTAGAGACCCAGTACTTC
TRBJ2-1 | few | TRBV27 | NA | CASSPPDRQKPYNEQFF | TGTGCCAGCAGTCCCCCCGACCGCCAGAAACCATACAATGAGCAGTTCTTC
TRBJ2-2 | NA | TRBV7-3 | NA | CASSLSRDGELFF | TGTGCCAGCAGCTTAAGTAGGGACGGGGAGCTGTTTTTT
TRBJ2-3 | many | TRBV6-1 | NA | CASSPQNARTDTQYF | TGTGCCAGCAGTCCTCAGAACGCGAGGACAGATACGCAGTATTTT
TRBJ2-5 | NA | TRBV5-1 | NA | CASSLARAGQETQYF | TGCGCCAGCAGCTTGGCTCGAGCGGGCCAAGAGACCCAGTACTTC
TRBJ2-2 | few | TRBV19 | NA | CASSSDTGELFF | TGTGCCAGTAGTAGCGACACCGGGGAGCTGTTTTTT
TRBJ2-6 | NA | TRBV4-1 | TRBD1 | CASSLEDRAGANVLTF | TGCGCCAGCAGCCTCGAGGACAGGGCGGGGGCCAACGTCCTGACTTTC
TRBJ1-1 | many | TRBV2 | NA | CASSEGLRGFGEAFF | TGTGCCAGCAGTGAAGGGTTAAGGGGCTTTGGTGAAGCTTTCTTT
TRBJ2-3 | few | TRBV5-1 | NA | CASSPDARADTQYF | TGCGCCAGCAGCCCCGACGCTAGGGCAGATACGCAGTATTTT
TRBJ1-5 | NA | TRBV24-1 | NA | CATSEGGFNQPQHF | TGTGCCACCAGTGAAGGCGGGTTCAATCAGCCCCAGCATTTT
TRBJ2-3 | NA | TRBV7-9 | NA | CASRGGSYPDTQYF | TGTGCCAGCAGAGGTGGGAGCTACCCAGATACGCAGTATTTT